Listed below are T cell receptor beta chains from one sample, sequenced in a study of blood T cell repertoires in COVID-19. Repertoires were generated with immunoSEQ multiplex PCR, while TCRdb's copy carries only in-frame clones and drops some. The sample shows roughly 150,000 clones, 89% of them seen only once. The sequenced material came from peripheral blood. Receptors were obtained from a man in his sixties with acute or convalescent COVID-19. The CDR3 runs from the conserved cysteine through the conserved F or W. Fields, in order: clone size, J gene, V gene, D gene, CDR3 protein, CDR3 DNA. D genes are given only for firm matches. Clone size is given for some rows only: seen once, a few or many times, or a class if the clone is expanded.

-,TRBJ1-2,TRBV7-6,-,CASSPSGQLANYGYTF,TGTGCCAGCAGCCCCAGCGGACAGCTCGCAAACTATGGCTACACCTTC
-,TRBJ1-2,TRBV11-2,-,CASSLEAGINYGYTF,TGTGCCAGCAGCTTAGAGGCGGGGATCAACTATGGCTACACCTTC
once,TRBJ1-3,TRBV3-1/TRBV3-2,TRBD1,CASSQDVLGRGLSGNTIYF,TGTGCCAGCAGCCAAGATGTTTTGGGCAGGGGGCTCTCTGGAAACACCATATATTTT
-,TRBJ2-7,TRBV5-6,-,CASSLGQWATEQYF,TGTGCCAGCAGCTTGGGGCAGTGGGCTACGGAGCAGTACTTC
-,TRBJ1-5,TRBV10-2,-,CASSEGHQPQHF,TGCGCCAGCAGTGAGGGGCACCAGCCCCAGCATTTT
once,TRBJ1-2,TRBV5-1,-,CASSLEGDPRRYGYTF,TGCGCCAGCAGCTTGGAGGGGGACCCAAGGCGCTATGGCTACACCTTC
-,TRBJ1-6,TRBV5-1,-,CASSQLVGNSPLHF,TGCGCCAGCAGCCAATTAGTCGGGAATTCACCCCTCCACTTT
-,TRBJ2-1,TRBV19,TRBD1,CASQAGTAYNEQFF,TGTGCCTCACAGGCAGGGACAGCATACAATGAGCAGTTCTTC
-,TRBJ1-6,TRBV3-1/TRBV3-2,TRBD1,CASSPGQGKPLHF,TGTGCCAGCAGCCCGGGACAGGGAAAACCCCTCCACTTT
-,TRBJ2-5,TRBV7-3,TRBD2,CASSALAGAGTQYF,TGTGCCAGCAGCGCGCTAGCGGGGGCAGGGACCCAGTACTTC
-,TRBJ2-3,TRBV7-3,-,CASSLNGLLADTQYF,TGTGCCAGCAGCCTGAACGGGTTACTCGCAGATACGCAGTATTTT
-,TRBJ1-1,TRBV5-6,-,CASSLNWGVVSEAFF,TGTGCCAGCAGCTTGAATTGGGGGGTTGTCTCTGAAGCTTTCTTT
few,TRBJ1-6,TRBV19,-,CASSIEGSGRGRSPLHF,TGTGCCAGTAGTATCGAGGGTTCGGGCAGGGGCCGGTCACCCCTCCACTTT
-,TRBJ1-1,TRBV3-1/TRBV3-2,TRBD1,CASSQDFGTGYNTEAFF,TGTGCCAGCAGCCAAGATTTTGGGACAGGATATAACACTGAAGCTTTCTTT
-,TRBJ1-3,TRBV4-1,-,CASSQPHHPGSGNTIYF,TGCGCCAGCAGCCAACCCCATCATCCGGGCTCTGGAAACACCATATATTTT
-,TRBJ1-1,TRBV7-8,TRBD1,CASSGRQGVSTEAFF,TGTGCCAGCAGCGGACGACAGGGGGTTAGCACTGAAGCTTTCTTT
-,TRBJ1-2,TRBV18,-,CASSPPAGAGWGYTF,TGTGCCAGCTCACCACCGGCGGGGGCTGGTTGGGGCTACACCTTC
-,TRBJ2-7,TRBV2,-,CASSPGYEQYF,TGTGCCAGCAGTCCGGGATACGAGCAGTACTTC
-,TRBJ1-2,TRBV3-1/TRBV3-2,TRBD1,CASSQVRGTANYGYTF,TGTGCCAGCAGCCAAGTACGGGGGACAGCTAACTATGGCTACACCTTC
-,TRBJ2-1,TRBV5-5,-,CASSLQGQDFF,TGTGCCAGCAGCTTACAGGGTCAGGATTTCTTC
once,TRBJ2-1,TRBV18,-,CASSPAPAYNEQFF,TGTGCCAGCTCACCCGCACCGGCCTACAATGAGCAGTTCTTC
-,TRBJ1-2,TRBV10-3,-,CAISETQHGYTF,TGTGCCATCAGTGAGACACAGCATGGCTACACCTTC
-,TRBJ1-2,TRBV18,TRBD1,CASSPGDSPYGYTF,TGTGCCAGCTCACCAGGGGACAGTCCGTATGGCTACACCTTC
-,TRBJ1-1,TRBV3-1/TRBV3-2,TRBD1,CASSNRDRENTEAFF,TGTGCCAGCAGCAACCGGGACAGGGAAAACACTGAAGCTTTCTTT
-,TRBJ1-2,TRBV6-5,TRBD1,CASSLDRGRGYTF,TGTGCCAGCAGTCTGGACAGGGGAAGGGGCTACACCTTC
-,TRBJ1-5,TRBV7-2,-,CASSLEGVSNQPQHF,TGTGCCAGCAGCTTAGAAGGGGTTAGCAATCAGCCCCAGCATTTT
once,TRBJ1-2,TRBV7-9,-,CASKPLGNNYGYTF,TGTGCCAGCAAACCCCTGGGCAACAACTATGGCTACACCTTC
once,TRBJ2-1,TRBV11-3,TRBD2,CASSLVTSGGAGNEQFF,TGTGCCAGCAGCTTAGTGACTAGCGGGGGGGCCGGTAATGAGCAGTTCTTC
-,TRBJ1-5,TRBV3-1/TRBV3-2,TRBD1,CASSQGDSVRPQHF,TGTGCCAGCAGCCAAGGGGACAGCGTAAGGCCCCAGCATTTT
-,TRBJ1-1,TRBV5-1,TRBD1,CASSRDSREAFF,TGCGCCAGCAGCCGGGACAGTAGAGAAGCTTTCTTT
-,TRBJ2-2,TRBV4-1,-,CASSWGAGELFF,TGCGCCAGCAGCTGGGGGGCCGGGGAGCTGTTTTTT
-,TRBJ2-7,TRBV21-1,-,CASKRNRGRVEQYF,TGTGCCAGCAAGAGGAACAGGGGGCGAGTCGAGCAGTACTTC
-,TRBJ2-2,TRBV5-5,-,CASRTVSNTGELFF,TGTGCCAGCAGGACAGTTTCGAACACCGGGGAGCTGTTTTTT
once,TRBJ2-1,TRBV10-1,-,CASSGNDEQFF,TGCGCCAGCAGCGGGAATGATGAGCAGTTCTTC
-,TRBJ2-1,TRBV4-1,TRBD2,CASRKLAGYSEQFF,TGCGCCAGCAGGAAGCTAGCGGGGTATTCTGAGCAGTTCTTC
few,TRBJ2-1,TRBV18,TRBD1,CASSPRAGGNEQFF,TGTGCCAGCTCACCTAGAGCAGGGGGCAATGAGCAGTTCTTC
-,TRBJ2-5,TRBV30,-,CAWSAGTQYF,TGTGCCTGGAGTGCGGGGACCCAGTACTTC
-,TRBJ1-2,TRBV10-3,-,CAISAAGEIYGYTF,TGTGCCATCAGTGCTGCAGGGGAAATCTATGGCTACACCTTC
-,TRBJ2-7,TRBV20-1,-,CSARTKGEQYF,TGCAGTGCTAGAACTAAAGGCGAGCAGTACTTC
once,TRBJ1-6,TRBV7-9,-,CASEGVTDVYNSPLHF,TGTGCCAGCGAGGGCGTCACCGACGTCTATAATTCACCCCTCCACTTT
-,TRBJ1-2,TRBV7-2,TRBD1,CASSPRQGDYGYTF,TGTGCCAGCAGCCCACGACAGGGGGACTATGGCTACACCTTC
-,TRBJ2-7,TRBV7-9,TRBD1,CASSRQGRSYEQYF,TGTGCCAGCAGCCGACAGGGGAGGTCCTACGAGCAGTACTTC
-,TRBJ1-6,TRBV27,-,CASSLRGTSSSPLHF,TGTGCCAGCAGTTTAAGAGGGACTTCGAGTTCACCCCTCCACTTT
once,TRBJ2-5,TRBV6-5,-,CASSLRVRETQYF,TGTGCCAGCAGCCTACGGGTCCGGGAGACCCAGTACTTC
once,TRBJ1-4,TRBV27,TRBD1,CASSPRDRGARKLFF,TGTGCCAGCAGCCCCCGGGACAGGGGAGCGCGGAAACTGTTTTTT
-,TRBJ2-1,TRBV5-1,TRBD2,CASSLSSGGMSSYNEQFF,TGCGCCAGCAGCTTATCTAGCGGGGGGATGAGCTCCTACAATGAGCAGTTCTTC
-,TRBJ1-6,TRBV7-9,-,CASRAPSSYNSPLHF,TGTGCCAGCAGAGCCCCGAGCTCCTATAATTCACCCCTCCACTTT
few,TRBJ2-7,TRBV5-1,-,CASSAGDMITKGQYF,TGCGCCAGCAGCGCTGGGGACATGATTACGAAGGGGCAGTACTTC
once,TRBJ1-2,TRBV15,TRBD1,CATSNRQGANYGYTF,TGTGCCACCAGCAACCGACAGGGAGCTAACTATGGCTACACCTTC
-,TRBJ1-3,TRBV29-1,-,CSVEDQGDTIYF,TGCAGCGTTGAAGATCAAGGGGACACCATATATTTT
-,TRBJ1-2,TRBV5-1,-,CASSLRQGNNYGYTF,TGCGCCAGCAGCTTGAGGCAGGGGAATAACTATGGCTACACCTTC
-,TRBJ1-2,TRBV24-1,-,CATSDFSGGGYTF,TGTGCCACCAGTGATTTTTCGGGAGGTGGCTACACCTTC
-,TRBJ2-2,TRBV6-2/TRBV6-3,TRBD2,CASSPTVGLAGTGELFF,TGTGCCAGCAGTCCAACGGTAGGACTAGCAGGTACCGGGGAGCTGTTTTTT
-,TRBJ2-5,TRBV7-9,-,CASSLEGRGEETQYF,TGTGCCAGCAGCTTAGAAGGCAGGGGGGAAGAGACCCAGTACTTC
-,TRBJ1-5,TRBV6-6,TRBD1,CASSTGQIKGQPQHF,TGTGCCAGCAGTACGGGACAGATTAAAGGCCAGCCCCAGCATTTT